This TCR beta chain was captured by sequencing in a study of CD8 T cells in Susac syndrome. An amount of RNA that ranged from roughly 0.45 to 1 ug was reverse transcribed with random hexamers. From the immunoSEQ multiplex PCR reads, TCRdb called clonotypes with MiXCR, one entry per CDR3 protein. The repertoire holds approximately 280,000 distinct CDR3 sequences, about 88% seen once, with approximately 0.12% in the top ten. The trim removed 6 bases at V and 6 bases at J, leaving 20 bases unmatched. Germline values: CDR1 DFQATT, CDR2 SNEGSKA (reference sequence). The CDR3 has 17 residues. Sequences were obtained from CD8+ T cells from PBMCs. The rearrangement joins TRBV20-1 to TRBJ2-1; 7 bases fit TRBD2. The TCR comes from a human donor with multiple sclerosis. CDR3 nucleotide sequence: TGCAGTGCATGGCAGGAACCAGCGGGGTGGGAGTTCAATGAGCAGTTCTTC. As protein: CSAWQEPAGWEFNEQFF.